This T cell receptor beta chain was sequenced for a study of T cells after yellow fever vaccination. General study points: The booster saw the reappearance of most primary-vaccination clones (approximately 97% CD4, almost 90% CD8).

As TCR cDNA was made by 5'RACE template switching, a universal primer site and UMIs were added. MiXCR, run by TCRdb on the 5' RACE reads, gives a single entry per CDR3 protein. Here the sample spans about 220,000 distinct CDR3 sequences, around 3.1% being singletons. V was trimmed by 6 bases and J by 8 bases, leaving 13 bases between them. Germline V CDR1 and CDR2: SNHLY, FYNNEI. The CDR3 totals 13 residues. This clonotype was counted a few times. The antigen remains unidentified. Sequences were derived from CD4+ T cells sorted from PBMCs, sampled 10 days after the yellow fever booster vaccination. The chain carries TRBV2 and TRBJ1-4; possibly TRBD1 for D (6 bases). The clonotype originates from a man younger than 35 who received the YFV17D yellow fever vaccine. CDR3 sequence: CASSPQGREKLFF. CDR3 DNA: TGTGCCAGCAGCCCGCAGGGGAGAGAAAAACTGTTTTTT.